The present TCR beta chain was sequenced within a study of a mutant IDH1 vaccine in newly diagnosed glioma. About the research overall: The therapy given earlier, which was standard therapy, consisted of radiotherapy, temozolomide, or both, and most of the patients received both.

Comment on this clone: As yet, its antigen is unknown.

As to time point: week 23, last vaccination. A single vaccine dose contained 300 ug of mutant IDH1 20-mer peptide, and topical imiquimod was used with it. Patients carried new grade 3 or 4 IDH1-mutant astrocytomas lacking nuclear ATRX. The germline gives CDR1 MNHEY, CDR2 SVGAGI. The CDR3 totals 13 residues. Trimming shortened V by 7 bases and J by 3 bases, and 13 bases separated the two germline ends. Assay: immunoSEQ multiplex PCR; the TCRdb copy retains only in-frame clones and omits some. The sample holds around 60,000 clones; 70% to 90% are singletons and the top ten take approximately 3.7%. This receptor was taken from a man under 40 with glioma. The chain joins TRBV6-5 to TRBJ2-7, with D possibly TRBD2 on 5 matching bases. The source was PBMCs, collected from a glioma patient whose treatment included an IDH1 peptide vaccine. The DNA for the CDR3 is TGTGCCAGCATCAAACTAGGAAACTACGAGCAGTACTTC. Amino acids: CASIKLGNYEQYF.